This T cell receptor beta chain stems from a study of shared clonotypes between healthy human individuals (dated by TCRdb to the early 2020s). At the level of the whole study: The cohort included three men and two women between 18 and 49 years of age. For each donor, three plates each were used for CD4 naive and CD4 memory, two plates were used for CD8 naive, and one plate was used for CD8 memory. To estimate repertoire size and how much clonotype sharing occurs between individuals, the study deeply sequenced the blood TCR repertoires of roughly 5 healthy adults. To increase sequencing depth and limit assay-specific biases, TCR repertoire library preparation and sequencing were carried out by different laboratories using diverse techniques. Each donor's leukapheresis produced roughly between roughly 0.94 and 9.5 billion PBMCs.

Broader findings and caveats from the paper: Sampling was limited to blood, and TCR repertoires in tissue likely differ from TCR repertoires in blood. Estimated clonotype richness was generally larger for naive than for memory subsets. Higher generation probabilities were observed for clonotypes shared by all four sorted-subset donors than for non-shared clonotypes. Based on pairwise subsampling, the degree of clonotype sharing among donors was expected to be affected by sequencing depth. Because the study included only a small number of donors, the genetic and exposure-history diversity represented was limited. Across a few donors, around 5% of naive CD4, roughly 3.8% of naive CD8, about 2.3% of memory CD4, and over 0.35% of memory CD8 clonotypes were shared. Rarefaction of sorted-subset datasets indicated incomplete sequencing despite the large sequencing depth.

Donors were healthy HIV-negative adults with no recently reported acute infections or vaccinations. Every donor was a Caucasian adult residing in Nashville, Tennessee, USA. Magnetic negative selection was used to enrich CD4+ T cells, after which naive cells were positively selected on CD45RA and the negative fraction became the memory subset. After blood collection by leukapheresis, PBMCs were isolated using Ficoll-Histopaque density gradient centrifugation and then cryopreserved in the vapor phase of liquid nitrogen. Purity and quantity of every magnetically sorted T cell population were checked by analytical flow cytometry. From each sorted fraction, genomic DNA was isolated and quantified by UV absorbance on a Nanodrop 2000c. TCR CDR3 regions were amplified from genomic DNA by multiplex PCR using the deep immunoSEQ assay. Genomic DNA extracted from each cell subset was distributed evenly over all wells of several immunoSEQ 96-well plates, and each plate served as one replicate. For sorted subsets, each replicate PCR was loaded with about 200 ng genomic DNA, equivalent to roughly 30,000 T cell genomes. The purified libraries were quantified using a Qubit 3.0 fluorometer, sized with a Bioanalyzer 2100, and then quantified again using the KAPA Library Quantification kit. Every immunoSEQ 96-well plate was sequenced on a dedicated single-read 150-cycle Illumina NextSeq 550 flow cell. The original methods were these. Because the immunoSEQ output held only junctional sequences and lacked quality scores, the filtering could not match the filtering applied to full-length reads. Sequences were annotated with PyIR, a Python wrapper for IgBLAST v1.9, and V/J genes and CDR3 were assigned using IMGT germline references. Reads were filtered out if the reads had weak V/J assignments (E-value above 1e-6), no CDR3, stop codons, out-of-frame junctions, or ambiguous translated residues. A V3J clonotype was defined by an identical inferred V gene, J gene, and CDR3 amino acid sequence. The percentage overlap between two repertoires was calculated by dividing the number of shared unique clonotypes by the size of the smaller repertoire. Repertoire richness was assessed with RTK rarefaction, the Chao1 estimator, and Recon v2.1 estimates of unobserved clonotypes. Generation probabilities for all TCRbeta clonotypes obtained by the gDNA method from four donors were computed using OLGA. TCRdb carries this immuneACCESS record with in-frame sequences only. Its versions omit some clonotypes, under half of them owing to an unresolved V gene in the studies checked, with the rest unexplained. The V and J calls and the clone size are those of that table, but D and trimming were determined from the DNA. This sample holds 300,000 to 400,000 clones; approximately 79% were observed only once. 9% to 12% of the sample is in the top ten clones.

The CDR3 runs 15 residues from the cysteine to the phenylalanine. The read is trimmed to its CDR3 DNA, 45 bases read in frame from base 1. As encoded in the germline V gene (reference sequence), CDR1 is PRHDT while CDR2 is FYEKMQ. V and J are truncated by 5 bases and 2 bases respectively, leaving an intervening sequence of 13 bases. On this clone itself: This clone's antigen is unknown. Base qualities are not provided; no much larger clone lies one nucleotide away.

The sequenced sample was memory CD4+ T cells sorted from blood. The cell subset or site label on this specimen signifies: CD45RA-negative fraction. The chain uses TRBV13 and TRBJ1-5, with an unclear D gene assignment. The sequence was collected from a man younger than 45 in good health. The DNA is TGTGCCAGCAGCCTCGGAATAGTGGGCAATCAGCCCCAGCATTTT. This encodes CASSLGIVGNQPQHF.